The 27 T cell receptor beta chains in this list originate from one sample, sequenced in a study of fetal regulatory T cell absence and autoimmunity. Clones were sequenced by immunoSEQ multiplex PCR, and TCRdb holds only the in-frame ones, with some missing. The sample holds 95,000 to 100,000 clones; 55% to 75% are singletons and the top ten take about 2.1%. Material for sequencing was pancreas tissue. The source is a male donor with IPEX syndrome.

CDR3 nucleotides: TGTGCCAGCAGCCGGACAGGGGTGGGCTCCTACAATGAGCAGTTCTTC. Its translation: CASSRTGVGSYNEQFF. The chain links TRBV9 to TRBJ2-1; 9 nucleotides agree with TRBD1. This CDR3 is built from 16 residues. V lost 4 bases, J lost 0 bases, and 5 bases stayed unmatched. Germline V gives CDR1 SGDLS, CDR2 YYNGEE.

This sequence joins TRBV11-2 and TRBJ2-2, with 7 bases that match TRBD2. The junction had 6 bases not matched to a gene; V was cut back by 5 bases and J by 3 bases. This CDR3 has 15 residues. CDR1 is SGHAT and CDR2 is FQNNGV in the germline V gene. The CDR3 nucleotides are TGTGCCAGCAGCCCCCCCGGGGGGTACACCGGGGAGCTGTTTTTT. Translated, it gives CASSPPGGYTGELFF.

CDR3 region: CSAMRTGGAFF. The CDR3, as DNA: TGCAGTGCTATGAGGACAGGGGGCGCTTTCTTT. This chain joins TRBV20-1 and TRBJ1-1; 11 bases align to TRBD1. From germline, CDR1 is DFQATT and CDR2 SNEGSKA (reference sequence). This CDR3 comprises 11 residues. With V trimmed by 4 bases and J by 11 bases, 3 bases remained unmatched.

A remark on this clone: With a much larger clone just one base away, this may be a read error. The chain combines TRBV7-9 with TRBJ2-7, with 7 bases matching TRBD1. The length of the CDR3 is 13 residues. CDR1 and CDR2 from the germline V gene are SEHNR and FQNEAQ (reference sequence). V was pared by 2 bases and J by 3 bases, with 1 base of the junction left unmatched. CDR3 in DNA: TGTGCCAGCAGCTTATCAGGGGGCTACGAGCAGTACTTC. Encoded protein: CASSLSGGYEQYF.

The rearrangement links TRBV29-1 to TRBJ2-7, with D perhaps matching TRBD1 (5 bases). The CDR3 has 12 amino acids. With 6 bases removed from V and 2 bases from J, the gap between germline ends came to 11 bases. Germline lookup yields CDR1 SQVTM and CDR2 ANQGSEA. Here the CDR3 reads CSVRRQPYEQYF. The CDR3 nucleotides read TGCAGCGTACGCCGACAGCCCTACGAGCAGTACTTC.

V and J are TRBV5-1 and TRBJ2-7; 8 bases are shared with TRBD2. CDR1 and CDR2 from the germline V gene are SGHRS and YFSETQ. The CDR3 is made up of 16 amino acids. Unmatched junction bases numbered 11, after V lost 4 bases and J lost 2 bases. CDR3 in amino acids: CASSPPLSGGPYEQYF. For the CDR3, the DNA is TGCGCCAGCAGCCCTCCGTTGAGCGGGGGTCCCTACGAGCAGTACTTC.

This rearrangement joins TRBV12-5 to TRBJ2-7, with 7 nucleotides matching TRBD1. Germline CDR1 reads LGHNT; CDR2 reads FRNRAP. The junction had 12 bases not matched to a gene; V was cut back by 5 bases and J by 5 bases. The CDR3 spans 15 residues. The CDR3 loop reads CASGLFPRQGDEQYF. CDR3 coding DNA: TGTGCTAGTGGTCTCTTCCCCAGACAGGGCGACGAGCAGTACTTC.

V gene TRBV6-1 combines with J gene TRBJ2-2, with D possibly matching TRBD1 (6 bases). The CDR3 is 12 residues long. Germline assignment: CDR1 MNHNS and CDR2 SASEGT. V was shortened by 6 bases and J by 4 bases, with 6 bases between the two germline ends. The CDR3 bases are TGTGCCAGCAGACAGGGCACCGGGGAGCTGTTTTTT. It yields the protein CASRQGTGELFF.

The chain links TRBV5-1 to TRBJ2-7; no clear D. The CDR3 is made up of 13 amino acids. With 0 bases removed from V and 0 bases from J, the gap between germline ends came to 4 bases. CDR1 and CDR2 (germline): SGHRS, YFSETQ. CDR3 sequence: CASSLASSYEQYF. The CDR3 bases are TGCGCCAGCAGCTTGGCTAGCTCCTACGAGCAGTACTTC.

This clone was counted a few times. The chain has TRBV4-1 and TRBJ1-5; D gene unclear. The germline V gene has CDR1 MGHRA and CDR2 YSYEKL. Trimming removed 0 bases from V and 1 base from J, with 7 bases in between. The CDR3 length is 15 residues. The CDR3 protein is CASSQDHFSNQPQHF. CDR3 in DNA: TGCGCCAGCAGCCAAGACCATTTCAGCAATCAGCCCCAGCATTTT.

This clone appeared a few times. This rearrangement joins TRBV27 to TRBJ1-1; the match to TRBD1 covers 7 bases. The ends lost 7 bases at V and 0 bases at J; junction bases unmatched: 5. This CDR3 comprises 14 residues. The germline gives CDR1 MNHEY, CDR2 SMNVEV (reference sequence). DNA of the CDR3: TGTGCCAGCAATCCGACAGGGATGAACACTGAAGCTTTCTTT. Its protein product is CASNPTGMNTEAFF.

V gene TRBV5-1 combines with J gene TRBJ2-3; the D gene is possibly TRBD1 (6 bases). The CDR3 consists of 12 residues. With 3 bases removed from V and 12 bases from J, the gap between germline ends came to 14 bases. The germline gives CDR1 SGHRS, CDR2 YFSETQ. This CDR3 reads CASSYPGHSQYF. The CDR3 DNA reads TGCGCCAGCAGCTACCCGGGACATAGCCAGTATTTT.

This chain uses TRBV10-3 with TRBJ2-7, with 9 bases matching TRBD1. Losses at the gene ends were 0 bases for V and 6 bases for J; bases not matched to a gene: 3. The CDR3 covers 14 residues. CDR1 ENHRY and CDR2 SYGVKD come from the germline V gene. The DNA of the CDR3 is TGTGCCATCAGTGAGTCCACAGGGGGCGGCGAGCAGTACTTC. Translating it yields CAISESTGGGEQYF.

The gene calls are TRBV6-1 and TRBJ2-7, with TRBD2 as a possible D gene (5 bases). The germline V and J ends were trimmed by 0 bases and 4 bases, with 19 bases remaining between them. This CDR3 region has 17 residues. Germline-derived CDR1 and CDR2 are MNHNS and SASEGT. CDR3 DNA sequence: TGTGCCAGCAGTGAAGCGTTGGGAGAGGGAGCCCCTTACGAGCAGTACTTC. Protein sequence: CASSEALGEGAPYEQYF.

To note about this clone: This specimen includes other DNA sequences encoding the same CDR3. This chain joins TRBV6-5 and TRBJ2-7, with a possible D match to TRBD2 (6 bases). This CDR3 contains 14 residues. Germline values: CDR1 MNHEY, CDR2 SVGAGI. The V end lost 2 bases, the J end lost 3 bases, and 11 bases lay between the germline ends. The CDR3 sequence: CASSYRGGGYEQYF. Written as DNA, the CDR3 is TGTGCCAGCAGTTACAGGGGAGGAGGCTACGAGCAGTACTTC.

The rearrangement uses TRBV29-1 and TRBJ1-2; D gene ambiguous. V was trimmed by 2 bases and J by 4 bases, leaving 11 bases between them. Per the germline V gene, CDR1 is SQVTM and CDR2 is ANQGSEA. CDR3 size: 13 residues. The CDR3 protein is CSVESGIPYGYTF. In DNA, the CDR3 is TGCAGCGTTGAATCCGGGATCCCCTATGGCTACACCTTC.

The V and J genes are TRBV5-8 and TRBJ2-7, with D perhaps TRBD2 (6 bases). V was cut by 0 bases and J by 5 bases, with 15 bases left in between. This CDR3 contains 15 residues. Germline V CDR1 and CDR2: SGHTS, YDEGEE. This CDR3 is CASSLGGVIFHEQYF. The CDR3, as DNA: TGTGCCAGCAGCTTGGGGGGGGTCATATTCCACGAGCAGTACTTC. Complete variable domain (other parts from reference TRBV5-8 and TRBJ2-7): EAGVTQSPTHLIKTRGQQATLRCSPISGHTSVYWYQQALGLGLQFLLWYDEGEERNRGNFPPRFSGRQFPNYSSELNVNALELEDSALYLCASSLGGVIFHEQYFGPGTRLTVT.

The V gene is TRBV19, the J gene TRBJ1-4, with D perhaps TRBD1 (6 bases). V lost 3 bases, J lost 4 bases, and 6 bases lay in between. This CDR3 contains 13 residues. The V gene's germline CDR1 is LNHDA and CDR2 SQIVND (reference sequence). In DNA, the CDR3 is TGTGCCAGTAGTATCAGGGGTAATGAAAAACTGTTTTTT. This translates into CASSIRGNEKLFF.

The chain has TRBV25-1 and TRBJ2-3, with 12 bases matching TRBD2. The CDR3 totals 18 residues. V shed 1 base, J shed 2 bases, and the junction held 7 bases outside the gene matches. Germline V gene lookup returns CDR1 MGHDK and CDR2 SYGVNS. Here the CDR3 DNA reads TGTGCCAGCAGTGAATTCCCGGGACTAGCGGGTTTCACAGATACGCAGTATTTT. Translated, it gives CASSEFPGLAGFTDTQYF. Combining the CDR3 with reference TRBV25-1 and TRBJ2-3 gives the whole variable domain EADIYQTPRYLVIGTGKKITLECSQTMGHDKMYWYQQDPGMELHLIHYSYGVNSTEKGDLSSESTVSRIRTEHFPLTLESARPSHTSQYLCASSEFPGLAGFTDTQYFGPGTRLTVL.

The rearrangement joins TRBV7-9 to TRBJ2-3; D tentatively reads TRBD1 or TRBD2 (6 bases each). V lost 5 bases and J 0 bases, leaving 15 bases between the germline ends. This CDR3 has 16 residues. Germline V gene sequence: CDR1 SEHNR, CDR2 FQNEAQ (reference sequence). This CDR3 reads CASSQRGTFSTDTQYF. The CDR3 bases are TGTGCCAGCAGCCAGAGGGGGACTTTTAGCACAGATACGCAGTATTTT.

In nucleotides, the CDR3 is TGTGCCAGCAGGAAAACAGGGATATGGACGTGGTACTTC. Translation: CASRKTGIWTWYF. The genes are TRBV6-6 and TRBJ2-7, with D possibly being TRBD1 (6 bases). Germline CDR1 and CDR2: MNHNY and SVGAGI (reference sequence). V lost 6 bases, J lost 12 bases, and 21 bases lay in between. This CDR3 region has 13 residues.

The chain has TRBV6-5 and TRBJ2-7; 9 bases are a match to TRBD1. After removal of 0 bases from V and 3 bases from J, the junction contained 3 bases not matched to a gene. This CDR3 contains 15 residues. Germline values: CDR1 MNHEY, CDR2 SVGAGI. The DNA of the CDR3 is TGTGCCAGCAGTTACTCCGCGACAGGGGGCTACGAGCAGTACTTC. Translation: CASSYSATGGYEQYF.

This chain joins TRBV15 and TRBJ1-1; a possible D gene is TRBD1 (6 bases). This CDR3 region has 18 residues. V was clipped by 0 bases and J by 0 bases, with 17 bases between them. Per the germline V gene, CDR1 is LNHNV and CDR2 is YYDKDF (reference sequence). The CDR3 bases are TGTGCCACCAGCAGAGATTTGACAGGAGGACTCATGAACACTGAAGCTTTCTTT. This encodes CATSRDLTGGLMNTEAFF.

The chain couples TRBV6-5 to TRBJ1-2; 9 nucleotides line up with TRBD1. V lost 2 bases to trimming and J lost 5 bases; unmatched junction nucleotides: 3. Germline-derived CDR1 and CDR2 are MNHEY and SVGAGI. The CDR3 covers 14 residues. Here the CDR3 reads CASSYDRGSYGYTF. DNA of the CDR3: TGTGCCAGCAGTTACGACAGGGGGTCGTATGGCTACACCTTC.

This chain connects TRBV5-1 to TRBJ2-7; TRBD2 matches at 16 bases. Germline V lookup: CDR1 SGHRS, CDR2 YFSETQ. The CDR3 extends over 18 amino acids. V dropped 0 bases and J dropped 3; count of bases not matched to a gene: 6. This CDR3 is CASSLVPGTSGRDYEQYF. The CDR3 DNA reads as TGCGCCAGCAGCTTGGTACCCGGGACTAGCGGGAGGGACTACGAGCAGTACTTC.

This clone was detected only a few times. The chain is built from TRBV5-1 and TRBJ2-1; D remains ambiguous. V lost 1 base to trimming and J lost 0 bases, with 8 bases between them. Germline CDR1 and CDR2: SGHRS and YFSETQ. The CDR3 is 15 residues long. CDR3 sequence: CASSLKLSSYNEQFF. Here the CDR3 DNA reads TGCGCCAGCAGCTTGAAGCTTAGCTCCTACAATGAGCAGTTCTTC.

This clone was seen only a few times. The V gene is TRBV4-1, the J gene TRBJ2-3; 12 nucleotides align to TRBD2. The CDR3 length is 16 residues. Germline CDR1 reads MGHRA; CDR2 reads YSYEKL. V trimming: 1 base; J trimming: 1 base; junction bases outside the gene matches: 0. This chain's CDR3 is CASSQGLAGGTDTQYF. The CDR3 bases are TGCGCCAGCAGCCAAGGACTAGCGGGGGGCACAGATACGCAGTATTTT.